This T cell receptor beta chain was captured by sequencing in a study of cytomegalovirus exposure and HLA in healthy donors. Study-wide context: An early data release held tens of millions of unique TCRs from HLA-typed donors. Whole-study findings and limits: Several top significant clusters appeared, in a later analysis, to be linked to common viral pathogens. With later analysis, a missense DCLRE1C variant became linked to TCR beta V- and J-gene trimming.

Use of 60 Vbeta and 13 Jbeta primers characterized the PCR. Assay: immunoSEQ multiplex PCR; the TCRdb copy retains only in-frame clones and omits some. This table has 130,000 to 150,000 clones, roughly three quarters appearing once. As for this clone: No antigen is known for it.

The CDR3 spans 15 residues. Trimming removed 0 bases from V and 2 bases from J, with 10 bases in between. Germline V lookup: CDR1 MNHNS, CDR2 SASEGT. V is TRBV6-1 and J is TRBJ1-2, with D possibly matching TRBD1 (6 bases). This receptor was obtained from a man between 18 and 29 years old in good health and CMV-seronegative. The sequencing sample was made of PBMCs. CDR3 sequence: CASSEARGSNYGYTF. The DNA of the CDR3 is TGTGCCAGCAGTGAAGCTAGGGGGTCGAACTATGGCTACACCTTC.